The rows below give T cell receptor beta chains drawn from one sample of a study of blood T cell repertoires in COVID-19. Profiling relied on immunoSEQ multiplex PCR, and the TCRdb table lists in-frame clones only, not all of them. Among some 50,000 clones, less than 90% were seen once, and the ten largest hold approximately 2.6%. The sequenced sample was peripheral blood. All receptors come from a man over 45 with acute or convalescent COVID-19. The conserved cysteine and the conserved F or W are not part of the CDR3 here.

cdr3_length j_call v_call cdr3_aa
12 TRBJ1-1 TRBV6-5 ASSSQGTDTEAF
12 TRBJ1-6 TRBV6-5 ASTDPAAGSPLH
13 TRBJ1-1 TRBV27 ASSLRQVGDTEAF
14 TRBJ2-2 TRBV18 ASSPPTGVVTGELF
12 TRBJ1-2 TRBV29-1 SVWTGGFYYGYT
13 TRBJ2-7 TRBV7-6 ASSATGTPFYEQY
14 TRBJ1-6 TRBV5-4 ASSSQKDSYNSPLH
13 TRBJ1-1 TRBV5-1 ASNLDSPANTEAF
10 TRBJ1-1 TRBV25-1 ASTRGNTEAF
14 TRBJ2-5 TRBV5-1 ASSLQDAALQETQY
12 TRBJ2-7 TRBV6-6 ASIPTGSSYEQY
14 TRBJ1-1 TRBV5-5 ASSHSRGARDTEAF
12 TRBJ2-1 TRBV7-9 ASSSRGPNNEQF
14 TRBJ2-7 TRBV5-1 ASSLGPGAFSYEQY
14 TRBJ2-1 TRBV7-9 ASSLISSGGNNEQF
12 TRBJ2-7 TRBV19 ASSAQFPSYEQY
15 TRBJ2-5 TRBV5-1 ASSSRTSGRPGETQY
15 TRBJ2-4 TRBV4-1 ASSPYGLAGPKNIQY
11 TRBJ1-1 TRBV12-3/TRBV12-4 ASSPGQGTEAF
13 TRBJ2-3 TRBV7-3 ASSLSGVAPDTQY
13 TRBJ1-6 TRBV5-1 ASSFRQGANSPLH
11 TRBJ1-2 TRBV3-1/TRBV3-2 ASSHTADGGYT
12 TRBJ1-5 TRBV7-8 ASRSKRGNQPQH
12 TRBJ2-2 TRBV6-5 ASSLLAGGEELF
13 TRBJ2-2 TRBV28 ASRAGTGSTGELF
14 TRBJ2-1 TRBV5-1 ASSLAGTGNSNEQF
13 TRBJ2-4 TRBV29-1 SVELLAATKNIQY
10 TRBJ2-5 TRBV7-8 ASSEQGETQY
13 TRBJ2-7 TRBV5-8 ASSYGTSGEDEQY
10 TRBJ1-6 TRBV24-1 ATSDLEGALH
14 TRBJ2-1 TRBV3-1/TRBV3-2 ASSQEFAGGLNEQF
11 TRBJ1-3 TRBV30 AWGGNSGNTIY
10 TRBJ1-1 TRBV28 ASSLQGLGAF
13 TRBJ2-3 TRBV5-1 ASSPPKRSTDTQY
11 TRBJ2-7 TRBV7-8 ASSLAGGGEQY
13 TRBJ2-2 TRBV4-1 ASRPGTGIPGELF
13 TRBJ1-3 TRBV18 ASSPSLGAGDTIY
10 TRBJ2-7 TRBV2 ASYGMDYEQY
15 TRBJ1-1 TRBV4-1 ASSREGDRGRSTEAF
13 TRBJ1-1 TRBV19 ASSTHATGYTEAF
13 TRBJ2-5 TRBV7-9 ASSEGLAGGGTQY
13 TRBJ1-5 TRBV7-9 ASSRGAISNQPQH
14 TRBJ2-7 TRBV3-1/TRBV3-2 ASTNVGGGRSYEQY
16 TRBJ2-7 TRBV27 ASSLGLAGGPSSYEQY
12 TRBJ2-7 TRBV29-1 SVEDVGVSYEQY
11 TRBJ1-4 TRBV2 ASLGQDREKLF
12 TRBJ1-1 TRBV19 ASSVDRGDTEAF
11 TRBJ2-1 TRBV9 ASSVDRNNEQF
14 TRBJ2-7 TRBV5-5 ASSLVGQGNSYEQY
12 TRBJ2-3 TRBV28 ASSTDEGPDTQY
11 TRBJ2-5 TRBV10-3 AISAAGGETQY
12 TRBJ2-3 TRBV23-1 ARGFGGGTDTQY
13 TRBJ1-5 TRBV5-6 ASSLYRGSNQPQH
13 TRBJ1-5 TRBV27 ASSPRGSGNQPQH
11 TRBJ1-1 TRBV10-2 ASRGQGGTEAF
12 TRBJ1-2 TRBV11-2 ASSLAGRGKGYT
16 TRBJ2-2 TRBV21-1 ARPHIGPPEGGTGELF